This T cell receptor beta chain was sequenced for a study of T cells in Graves' hyperthyroidism and ophthalmopathy. The source material, RNA transcripts, was used to amplify TCR beta CDR3 regions. The HTBI primer set drove a first-round RT-PCR of the TCR CDR3. TCRdb fed the multiplex PCR reads into MiXCR, producing one record per CDR3 protein. The sample lists about 250,000 distinct CDR3 sequences, approximately 25% occurring once. The CDR3 contains 11 residues. Per germline, CDR1 SGHVS and CDR2 FQNEAQ. The J segment lost 5 bases and the V segment lost 5 bases, leaving 0 bases of the junction unmatched. Disease duration was under 3 months in the ophthalmopathy patients, who also had a Clinical Activity Score of at least 3 and a NOSPECS grade of at least 4. This clonotype was counted ten times or more. A clone one base away is much larger, so this may be a read error.

The specimen sequenced was blood. J is TRBJ2-7 and V is TRBV7-8; 7 bases fit TRBD1. The source of this sequence is a woman in her forties with Graves' ophthalmopathy. The chain's CDR3 is CASSDRDEQYF. In DNA form, the CDR3 reads TGTGCCAGCAGCGACAGGGACGAGCAGTACTTC.